This entry is about one T cell receptor (beta chain). This specimen comes from a study of blood T cell repertoires in COVID-19. Produced via immunoSEQ multiplex PCR; TCRdb's table is partial and in-frame only. The sample carries 55,000 to 80,000 clones, over 80% recorded once. Germline V gives CDR1 SGHRS, CDR2 YFSETQ. The V segment lost 0 bases and the J segment 7 bases; nucleotides outside the gene matches: 8. The CDR3 loop spans 15 amino acids. Sequences were obtained from peripheral blood. The chain employs TRBV5-1 and TRBJ2-7, with 9 bases matching TRBD1. This clonotype was obtained from an elderly woman with acute or convalescent COVID-19. DNA of the CDR3: TGCGCCAGCAGCTTGGCCGCACAGGGGGCGGGAGAGCAGTACTTC. Protein sequence: CASSLAAQGAGEQYF.